The 3 T cell receptor beta chains reported below all come from one sample, sequenced in a study of blood T cell repertoires in COVID-19. Repertoires were generated with immunoSEQ multiplex PCR, while TCRdb's copy carries only in-frame clones and drops some. The profile shows about 260,000 clones, more than 75% of them singletons. Sequencing was carried out using peripheral blood. The receptors come from a woman in her 40s who had recovered from COVID-19.

This clone has only one observation. The chain joins TRBV4-3 to TRBJ1-2; D call uncertain. This CDR3 has 17 residues. The V end was cut by 0 bases, the J end by 4 bases, with 18 bases between. Looked up from germline, CDR1 is LGHNA and CDR2 is YSLEER. The CDR3 DNA reads as TGCGCCAGCAGCCAAGATCTAGTGGCAGCCGCCGGCTATGGCTACACCTTC. Protein sequence: CASSQDLVAAAGYGYTF.

The chain uses TRBV18 and TRBJ2-1; D is possibly TRBD2 (6 bases). V was shortened by 2 bases and J by 2 bases, with 10 bases between the two germline ends. CDR1 and CDR2 (germline): KGHSH, LQKENI. The CDR3 loop spans 15 amino acids. The CDR3 reads CASSPAGPAYNEQFF. CDR3 DNA: TGTGCCAGCTCACCAGCGGGGCCGGCCTACAATGAGCAGTTCTTC. The complete variable domain, with remaining parts taken from reference TRBV18 and TRBJ2-1, reads NAGVMQNPRHLVRRRGQEARLRCSPMKGHSHVYWYRQLPEEGLKFMVYLQKENIIDESGMPKERFSAEFPKEGPSILRIQQVVRGDSAAYFCASSPAGPAYNEQFFGPGTRLTVL.

The chain uses TRBV18 and TRBJ2-1; 12 bases fit TRBD2. Germline-derived CDR1 and CDR2 are KGHSH and LQKENI. The CDR3 is made up of 15 amino acids. The trim removed 4 bases at V and 5 bases at J, leaving 3 bases unmatched. The CDR3 DNA is TGTGCCAGCTCACGTCTAGCGGGGGGGGACAATGAGCAGTTCTTC. Its translation is CASSRLAGGDNEQFF.